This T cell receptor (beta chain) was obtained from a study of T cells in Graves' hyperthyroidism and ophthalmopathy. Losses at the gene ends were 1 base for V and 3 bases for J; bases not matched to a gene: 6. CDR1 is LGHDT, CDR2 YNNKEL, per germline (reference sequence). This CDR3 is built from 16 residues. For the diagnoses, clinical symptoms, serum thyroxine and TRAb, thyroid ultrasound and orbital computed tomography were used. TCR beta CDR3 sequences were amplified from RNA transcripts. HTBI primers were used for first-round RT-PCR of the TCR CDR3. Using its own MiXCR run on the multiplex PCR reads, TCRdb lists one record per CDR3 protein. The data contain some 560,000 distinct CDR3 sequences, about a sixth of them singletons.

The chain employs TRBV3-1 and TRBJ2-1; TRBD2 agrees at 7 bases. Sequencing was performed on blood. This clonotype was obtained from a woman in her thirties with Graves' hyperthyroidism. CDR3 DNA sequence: TGTGCCAGCAGCCAAGGACGGGGGGATTTCTACAATGAGCAGTTCTTC. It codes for CASSQGRGDFYNEQFF.